These T cell receptor beta chains were read from a single sample in a study of identical twins. MiXCR was run by TCRdb on the 5' RACE reads, yielding one entry per CDR3 protein. This table holds a few hundred thousand distinct CDR3 sequences, 9.6% found once. These same data were also listed under a study on yellow fever vaccine responses in identical twins.

Sequenced sample: PBMCs. These TCRs come from a woman younger than 35 in good health. CDR3s include the opening cysteine and the closing phenylalanine or tryptophan. Fields, in order: clone size, J gene, CDR3 length, V gene, D gene, CDR3 DNA, CDR3 protein. The D gene is left open where the match is weak. The size entry is marked missing in some rows and otherwise reads once, few, many or a size class.

size: .
J: TRBJ2-2
length: 15
V: TRBV28
D: .
DNA: TGTGCCAGCAGTGCGGCGGGACGGAACACCGGGGAGCTGTTTTTT
CDR3: CASSAAGRNTGELFF

size: .
J: TRBJ2-3
length: 15
V: TRBV20-1
D: TRBD2
DNA: TGCAGTGCTCCAAACCGACTAGCGGGAACAGATACGCAGTATTTT
CDR3: CSAPNRLAGTDTQYF

size: many
J: TRBJ2-3
length: 15
V: TRBV11-2
D: TRBD1
DNA: TGTGCCAGCAGCTCGAGGACAGGGGGCACAGATACGCAGTATTTT
CDR3: CASSSRTGGTDTQYF

size: .
J: TRBJ2-1
length: 13
V: TRBV2
D: .
DNA: TGTGCCAGTGACCCCGTAGCAATCGGTGAGCAGTTCTTC
CDR3: CASDPVAIGEQFF

size: many
J: TRBJ2-5
length: 14
V: TRBV7-9
D: TRBD2
DNA: TGTGCCAGTCGACTAGCGGGAGGCCAAGAGACCCAGTACTTC
CDR3: CASRLAGGQETQYF

size: many
J: TRBJ2-7
length: 13
V: TRBV7-9
D: .
DNA: TGTGCCAGCAGCTCGGGACGGACCTACGAGCAGTACTTC
CDR3: CASSSGRTYEQYF

size: few
J: TRBJ2-5
length: 14
V: TRBV2
D: .
DNA: TGTGCCAGCAGGACTCCGACTACCCAAGAGACCCAGTACTTC
CDR3: CASRTPTTQETQYF

size: few
J: TRBJ2-4
length: 15
V: TRBV19
D: .
DNA: TGTGCCAGTAGCTCAATCTCCCTAGCCAAAAACATTCAGTACTTC
CDR3: CASSSISLAKNIQYF

size: once
J: TRBJ2-2
length: 15
V: TRBV7-9
D: .
DNA: TGTGCCAGCAGCCCCAGGGATTTTAGCACCGGGGAGCTGTTTTTT
CDR3: CASSPRDFSTGELFF

size: many
J: TRBJ2-5
length: 16
V: TRBV3-1
D: .
DNA: TGTGCCAGCAGCCTCCTAGATGCGGTGGGGCAAGAGACCCAGTACTTC
CDR3: CASSLLDAVGQETQYF

size: few
J: TRBJ2-1
length: 13
V: TRBV11-1
D: TRBD1
DNA: TGTGCTACGACAGGGCAGGGGGCTAATGAGCAGTTCTTC
CDR3: CATTGQGANEQFF

size: .
J: TRBJ2-2
length: 12
V: TRBV10-3
D: .
DNA: TGTGCCATCAAAGGTCTGGGCGGGGAGCTGTTTTTT
CDR3: CAIKGLGGELFF

size: .
J: TRBJ2-4
length: 16
V: TRBV20-1
D: TRBD2
DNA: TGCAGTGCTCACCCCGGGCGGGGGGGGCCCAAAAACATTCAGTACTTC
CDR3: CSAHPGRGGPKNIQYF

size: .
J: TRBJ2-1
length: 12
V: TRBV12-3/TRBV12-4
D: .
DNA: TGTGCCAGCAGTTTGGGGGGTCGGGTGCAGTTCTTC
CDR3: CASSLGGRVQFF

size: many
J: TRBJ2-7
length: 14
V: TRBV6-2/TRBV6-3
D: .
DNA: TGTGCCAGCAAGTACAATAGCGGCTCCTACGAGCAGTACTTC
CDR3: CASKYNSGSYEQYF

size: .
J: TRBJ2-3
length: 15
V: TRBV5-4
D: TRBD2
DNA: TGTGCCAGCAGCTTGTGGTCTAGCGGGGCAGATACGCAGTATTTT
CDR3: CASSLWSSGADTQYF

size: few
J: TRBJ2-2
length: 18
V: TRBV12-3/TRBV12-4
D: .
DNA: TGTGCCAGCAGGTCCCCCTCTAGACAAACCACGAACACCGGGGAGCTGTTTTTT
CDR3: CASRSPSRQTTNTGELFF

size: .
J: TRBJ2-5
length: 16
V: TRBV7-2
D: .
DNA: TGTGCCAGCAGCCGGGGCCCCCGAGGGGGGCAAGAGACCCAGTACTTC
CDR3: CASSRGPRGGQETQYF

size: few
J: TRBJ2-7
length: 13
V: TRBV7-9
D: TRBD1
DNA: TGTGCCAGCAGCGCGGACAGGGGGCACGAGCAGTACTTC
CDR3: CASSADRGHEQYF

size: many
J: TRBJ1-2
length: 15
V: TRBV6-5
D: .
DNA: TGTGCCAGCAGTTACTCGGGGGATGTGGCGGATGGCTACACCTTC
CDR3: CASSYSGDVADGYTF

size: many
J: TRBJ2-3
length: 16
V: TRBV24-1
D: TRBD1
DNA: TGTGCCACCAGTGATAAGGACAGGTCGGGTACGGATACGCAGTATTTT
CDR3: CATSDKDRSGTDTQYF

size: .
J: TRBJ2-1
length: 13
V: TRBV29-1
D: .
DNA: TGCAGCGTTGAAACAGACACCTACAATGAGCAGTTCTTC
CDR3: CSVETDTYNEQFF

size: few
J: TRBJ2-3
length: 16
V: TRBV20-1
D: .
DNA: TGCAGTGCTAGAGATTTCCGGGGGCGAAGCACAGATACGCAGTATTTT
CDR3: CSARDFRGRSTDTQYF

size: many
J: TRBJ2-3
length: 13
V: TRBV7-9
D: .
DNA: TGTGCCAGCAGCTTAGGTCTCCTTACCACGCAGTATTTT
CDR3: CASSLGLLTTQYF

size: .
J: TRBJ1-5
length: 14
V: TRBV5-1
D: TRBD1
DNA: TGCGCCAGCAGCCCCTCAGGGGGCGGGCAGCCCCAGCATTTT
CDR3: CASSPSGGGQPQHF

size: few
J: TRBJ2-6
length: 18
V: TRBV6-2/TRBV6-3
D: TRBD2
DNA: TGTGCCAGCAGTTACATGGTGGGAGGGCCCCCTGGGGCCAACGTCCTGACTTTC
CDR3: CASSYMVGGPPGANVLTF

size: many
J: TRBJ2-5
length: 17
V: TRBV6-1
D: TRBD2
DNA: TGTGCCAGCAGTCCCGGACTAGCGGGCGGCGGGTTAGAGACCCAGTACTTC
CDR3: CASSPGLAGGGLETQYF

size: .
J: TRBJ2-2
length: 13
V: TRBV7-9
D: .
DNA: TGTGCCAGCAGAGGCAGGGGCACCGGGGAGCTGTTTTTT
CDR3: CASRGRGTGELFF

size: few
J: TRBJ2-3
length: 13
V: TRBV15
D: .
DNA: TGTGCCACCAGCAGAGATGGGGTAGATACGCAGTATTTT
CDR3: CATSRDGVDTQYF

size: few
J: TRBJ1-1
length: 11
V: TRBV30
D: .
DNA: TGTGCCTGGAGTCTCGGAACTGAAGCTTTCTTT
CDR3: CAWSLGTEAFF

size: .
J: TRBJ2-1
length: 15
V: TRBV12-3/TRBV12-4
D: TRBD1
DNA: TGTGCCAGCAGTTTTAAGACAGGGTACGACAATGAGCAGTTCTTC
CDR3: CASSFKTGYDNEQFF

size: many
J: TRBJ2-5
length: 16
V: TRBV14
D: .
DNA: TGTGCCAGCAGCCAACCAAAGACTAGTAGACAAGAGACCCAGTACTTC
CDR3: CASSQPKTSRQETQYF

size: many
J: TRBJ2-7
length: 15
V: TRBV5-1
D: .
DNA: TGCGCCAGCAGCTTGGGGCGGCGGAAAGTATACGAGCAGTACTTC
CDR3: CASSLGRRKVYEQYF

size: .
J: TRBJ2-6
length: 15
V: TRBV20-1
D: .
DNA: TGCAGTGTAACGGGCCCAGCCTCCGGGGCCAACGTCCTGACTTTC
CDR3: CSVTGPASGANVLTF